The 24 T cell receptor beta chains below all came from one sample that was sequenced in a study of control samples from healthy donors and cancer patients. The repertoire was sequenced with immunoSEQ multiplex PCR; TCRdb's copy has only in-frame clones and lacks some. Among around 55,000 clones listed, about 96% were seen once. Sequenced input: blood. These TCRs come from a woman younger than 35 in good health.

This chain uses TRBV15 with TRBJ2-3, with TRBD2 matching 10 bases. V trimming: 5 bases; J trimming: 0 bases; junction bases outside the gene matches: 5. The germline gives CDR1 LNHNV, CDR2 YYDKDF (reference sequence). CDR3 length equals 16 residues. CDR3 DNA: TGTGCCACCAGCCCCGGGACTAGCGCTAGCACAGATACGCAGTATTTT. Amino acids: CATSPGTSASTDTQYF.

The rearrangement links TRBV5-3 to TRBJ2-1; TRBD2 matches at 10 bases. TRBV5-3 is flagged as an ORF with uncertain function. CDR3 length: 17 residues. V dropped 3 bases and J dropped 5; count of bases not matched to a gene: 11. CDR3: CARSSQLAGFLNNEQFF. The CDR3 bases are TGTGCCAGAAGCTCTCAACTAGCGGGGTTTCTGAACAATGAGCAGTTCTTC.

The gene calls are TRBV2 and TRBJ1-4; TRBD1 aligns across 8 bases. Germline loops: CDR1 SNHLY, CDR2 FYNNEI. The V segment lost 5 bases and the J segment 7 bases; nucleotides outside the gene matches: 15. The CDR3 totals 17 residues. CDR3 residues: CASSKDRVSSGGEKLFF. In nucleotides, the CDR3 is TGTGCCAGCAGTAAGGACAGGGTATCAAGTGGCGGTGAAAAACTGTTTTTT.

The rearrangement links TRBV23-1 to TRBJ2-2; 10 nucleotides line up with TRBD2. TRBV23-1 is an ORF for which the function is uncertain. V lost 0 bases, J lost 2 bases, and 3 bases stayed unmatched. The CDR3 has 17 residues. The CDR3 nucleotides are TGCGCCAGCAGTCAATCTAAGCGGGGGGGCAACACCGGGGAGCTGTTTTTT. Protein: CASSQSKRGGNTGELFF.

The chain employs TRBV9 and TRBJ2-7; D possibly corresponds to TRBD1 (5 bases). V gave up 0 bases and J gave up 2 bases, with 9 bases separating them. CDR3 length: 14 residues. Germline assignment: CDR1 SGDLS and CDR2 YYNGEE. The CDR3 DNA follows: TGTGCCAGCAGCGTAGATGGGGCCACCTACGAGCAGTACTTC. Its translation: CASSVDGATYEQYF.

J is TRBJ1-1 and V is TRBV4-1; D remains ambiguous. Germline CDR1 MGHRA, CDR2 YSYEKL. V was trimmed by 3 bases and J by 1 base, leaving 6 bases between them. This CDR3 spans 13 amino acids. CDR3 coding DNA: TGCGCCAGCAGCCAGACGAGGAACACTGAAGCTTTCTTT. Amino acids: CASSQTRNTEAFF.

V and J are TRBV6-4 and TRBJ2-1; weak D call: TRBD1 (6 bases). V lost 2 bases to trimming and J lost 2 bases, with 7 bases between them. The CDR3 is made up of 14 amino acids. Germline CDR1 is MRHNA and CDR2 is SNTAGT. The CDR3 nucleotides are TGTGCCAGCAGTGACGGGGGCGCCTACAATGAGCAGTTCTTC. Its protein is CASSDGGAYNEQFF.

In regard to this clone: The junction differs from germline at one of its ends, possibly a read error. The chain uses TRBV5-4 and TRBJ1-1; D call uncertain. The CDR3 is made up of 14 amino acids. The germline gives CDR1 SGHNT, CDR2 YYREEE (reference sequence). The DNA of the CDR3 is TGTGCCAGCAGCCCTGGACTGATGAACACTGAAACTTTCTTT. This encodes CASSPGLMNTETFF.

The chain is built from TRBV9 and TRBJ2-7; D might be TRBD2 (5 bases). V was clipped by 4 bases and J by 3 bases, with 17 bases between them. The CDR3 sequence is 15 residues long. Germline V CDR1 and CDR2: SGDLS, YYNGEE. The CDR3 loop is CASSPGLEGFYEQYF. The CDR3 region has the DNA TGTGCCAGCAGCCCTGGGCTCGAGGGATTCTACGAGCAGTACTTC.

This chain uses TRBV7-9 with TRBJ1-2; 7 bases agree with TRBD1. The ends lost 6 bases at V and 7 bases at J; junction bases unmatched: 5. The germline V gene encodes CDR1 SEHNR and CDR2 FQNEAQ (reference sequence). This CDR3 is built from 12 residues. Written as DNA, the CDR3 is TGTGCCAGCAGTACAGGGGTAACTGGCTACACCTTC. Amino acids: CASSTGVTGYTF.

The V call is TRBV7-2, the J call TRBJ1-1; 9 nucleotides match TRBD1. J was trimmed by 3 bases and V by 5 bases; bases with no gene match: 13. The CDR3 consists of 17 residues. From germline, CDR1 is SGHTA and CDR2 FQGNSA. The CDR3: CASSLSGGTGMDTEAFF. CDR3 coding DNA: TGTGCCAGCAGCCTCTCCGGTGGGACAGGGATGGACACTGAAGCTTTCTTT.

This clone was seen a single time. The rearrangement uses TRBV30 and TRBJ1-1; tentative D call: TRBD1 (5 bases). CDR1 and CDR2 from the germline V gene are GTSNPN and SVGIG (reference sequence). The CDR3 is 14 amino acids. Between the trimmed V and J ends, which lost 1 base and 0 bases, there was a span of 9 bases. The CDR3 sequence: CAWSAGRLNTEAFF. CDR3 DNA: TGTGCCTGGAGTGCGGGGCGGTTGAACACTGAAGCTTTCTTT.

The chain has TRBV6-5 and TRBJ1-5, with D uncertain. The germline V gene has CDR1 MNHEY and CDR2 SVGAGI. V lost 0 bases and J lost 5, with 5 bases in between. This CDR3 contains 13 residues. CDR3 residues: CASSYSWDQPQHF. CDR3 DNA: TGTGCCAGCAGTTACTCGTGGGATCAGCCCCAGCATTTT.

V is TRBV6-1 and J is TRBJ1-1; D gene unclear. V lost 2 bases and J 5 bases, leaving 12 bases between the germline ends. CDR3 length equals 14 residues. Germline assignment: CDR1 MNHNS and CDR2 SASEGT. The DNA for the CDR3 is TGTGCCAGCAGTGAACCGGGGTACAGAACTGAAGCTTTCTTT. It yields the protein CASSEPGYRTEAFF.

The V gene is TRBV4-2, the J gene TRBJ2-2; D is unclear. The germline CDR1 and CDR2 sequences are LGHNA and YNFKEQ. Trimming took 1 base from V and 2 from J, leaving 5 bases between them. CDR3 length: 14 amino acids. In nucleotides, the CDR3 is TGTGCCAGCAGCCAAGCCTATAACACCGGGGAGCTGTTTTTT. It specifies CASSQAYNTGELFF.

CDR3: CASSARQGPGGKLFF. The CDR3 DNA sequence: TGTGCCAGCAGCGCAAGACAGGGGCCAGGGGGAAAACTGTTTTTT. The chain is built from TRBV9 and TRBJ1-4; TRBD1 agrees at 8 bases. The CDR3 has 15 amino acids. CDR1 and CDR2 (germline): SGDLS, YYNGEE. V lost 3 bases and J lost 10; bases outside the gene matches: 11.

The chain recombines TRBV2 with TRBJ1-6; TRBD1 aligns across 8 bases. The trim removed 5 bases at V and 7 bases at J, leaving 4 bases unmatched. The CDR3 totals 14 residues. Germline CDR1 SNHLY, CDR2 FYNNEI. CDR3 bases: TGTGCCAGCAGTACTACAGGGGGAAATTCACCCCTCCACTTT. Amino acid sequence: CASSTTGGNSPLHF.

This clone was seen just once. The CDR3 nucleotides are TGTGCCAGCTCACGAACAGTTGATTCACCCCTCCACTTT. It yields the protein CASSRTVDSPLHF. The chain employs TRBV18 and TRBJ1-6; D is unresolved. The CDR3 sequence is 13 residues long. V shed 4 bases and J shed 8 bases, with 9 bases lying between them. Germline V gene lookup returns CDR1 KGHSH and CDR2 LQKENI.

The chain is built from TRBV28 and TRBJ2-7; D gene ambiguous. The CDR3 spans 15 residues. Germline CDR1 MDHEN, CDR2 SYDVKM. Trimming took off 3 bases at V and 0 bases at J, with 12 bases between the two ends. The CDR3, as DNA: TGTGCCAGCAGTTTTCGGGCACTGACCTCCTACGAGCAGTACTTC. Translating it yields CASSFRALTSYEQYF.

This chain's CDR3 is CASSLGQVGGYTF. CDR3 coding DNA: TGTGCCAGCAGTTTAGGGCAGGTGGGCGGCTACACCTTC. V is TRBV12-3 or TRBV12-4 and J is TRBJ1-2; D is undetermined. Trimming stripped 1 base from V and 8 bases from J, with 11 bases between. The CDR3 runs to 13 residues.

This sequence joins TRBV14 and TRBJ1-2; no reliable D call. The germline V and J ends were trimmed by 0 bases and 6 bases, with 8 bases remaining between them. The germline CDR1 and CDR2 sequences are SGHDN and FVKESK. The CDR3 extends over 13 amino acids. As DNA, the CDR3 is TGTGCCAGCAGCCAAGATCGACGGGATGGCTACACCTTC. It translates to CASSQDRRDGYTF.

The gene calls are TRBV16 and TRBJ1-4; no definite D call. CDR3 length equals 15 residues. V was trimmed by 0 bases and J by 0 bases, leaving 5 bases between them. Germline values: CDR1 KGHSY, CDR2 FQNENV. The chain's CDR3 is CASSQSRATNEKLFF. CDR3 in DNA: TGTGCCAGCAGCCAATCGAGGGCAACTAATGAAAAACTGTTTTTT.

The chain uses TRBV7-2 and TRBJ2-7, with unresolved D. The germline CDR1 and CDR2 sequences are SGHTA and FQGNSA. The germline V and J ends were trimmed by 0 bases and 9 bases, with 15 bases remaining between them. The CDR3 spans 14 residues. The CDR3 protein is CASSLAGNPEVQYF. The CDR3 coding sequence is TGTGCCAGCAGCTTAGCGGGCAACCCGGAAGTGCAGTACTTC. Full variable domain (missing parts from reference TRBV7-2 and TRBJ2-7): GAGVSQSPSNKVTEKGKDVELRCDPISGHTALYWYRQSLGQGLEFLIYFQGNSAPDKSGLPSDRFSAERTGGSVSTLTIQRTQQEDSAVYLCASSLAGNPEVQYFGPGTRLTVT.

CDR3 bases: TGTGCCAGCAGTTACGAAGGGGTGACCGAGCAGTACTTC. This gives the protein CASSYEGVTEQYF. This chain joins TRBV6-5 and TRBJ2-7; a weak D match, TRBD1 (5 bases). There are 13 residues in the CDR3. The germline CDR1 and CDR2 sequences are MNHEY and SVGAGI. V gave up 2 bases and J gave up 6 bases, with 11 bases separating them.